This TCR beta chain was documented in a study of shared clonotypes between healthy human individuals. Findings and limits, study-wide: Unshared clonotypes carried lower generation probabilities than those common to all four donors. Naive subsets usually exceeded memory subsets in estimated richness.

Germline lookup yields CDR1 SGHRS and CDR2 YFSETQ. The CDR3 length is 14 residues. The ends were cut back, 4 bases at V and 0 bases at J, with 10 bases in the middle. In the original workflow: ImmunoSEQ gave junction-only sequences without quality scores, so filtering differed. Clones were sequenced by immunoSEQ multiplex PCR, and TCRdb holds only the in-frame ones, with some missing. The V and J calls and clone size come from that table; D and trimming were worked out from the DNA. Seen here are roughly 1.4 million clones, 97% to 99% observed once, and the top ten hold under 0.45%. Turning to this clone: Its target is unknown.

The sequenced material came from naive CD4+ T cells sorted from blood. Subset indicated: CD45RA+ positively selected. This receptor was obtained from a man aged 25-40 years in good health. The chain uses TRBV5-1 and TRBJ1-1; D not certain. The CDR3 DNA reads as TGCGCCAGCAGCATCACTCCCATGAACACTGAAGCTTTCTTT. Translation: CASSITPMNTEAFF.